The rows below give T cell receptor beta chains drawn from one sample of a study of blood T cells in healthy people across ages. Via MiXCR, TCRdb re-called the 5' RACE reads, giving one row per CDR3 protein. The top ten clones hold 3% of a sample with 600,000 to 900,000 distinct CDR3 sequences, around a quarter of them seen once. The same specimen was also included in a second study, on T cells of mothers and their children.

The sample consisted of blood. Every receptor here comes from a boy aged 5-17 years in good health. The conserved cysteine and the conserved F or W are not part of the CDR3 here. The D gene is left open where the match is weak. Expanded clones are given a class, and other clones once, few, many or no size at all.

TRBJ2-5 13 TRBV6-1 . . ASSEARREMETQY
TRBJ2-7 11 TRBV6-5 . . ASSYTFRREQY
TRBJ2-7 13 TRBV5-4 . . ASSLGTASSYEQY
TRBJ1-1 8 TRBV12-3/TRBV12-4 . . ASIDPGAF
TRBJ1-2 10 TRBV20-1 . . SASSGSYGYT
TRBJ2-4 15 TRBV11-2 . . ASSVRALSINGNIQY
TRBJ2-3 16 TRBV5-1 TRBD1 once ASSPGQGGSLSTDTQY
TRBJ1-1 11 TRBV19 . . ASSIYANTEAF
TRBJ1-2 12 TRBV29-1 TRBD1 . SVEDGQGNYGYT
TRBJ2-2 13 TRBV7-2 TRBD1 few ASSVQGSVTGELF
TRBJ2-7 11 TRBV20-1 . few SAREPGTYEQY
TRBJ2-2 9 TRBV7-2 . . ASRWSGELF
TRBJ1-2 13 TRBV12-3/TRBV12-4 TRBD1 . ASSLWQGADGGYT
TRBJ2-1 13 TRBV19 TRBD2 . ASSRTRRLGDEQF
TRBJ2-3 14 TRBV2 . . ARTAWVGVSADTQY
TRBJ2-1 13 TRBV2 TRBD1 . ASSKGAISYNEQF
TRBJ1-3 9 TRBV29-1 . few SFFSGNTTY
TRBJ2-7 11 TRBV2 TRBD1 . ASRTLQGATQY
TRBJ2-7 14 TRBV27 . . ASSLLPGNPTYEQY
TRBJ2-5 11 TRBV12-3/TRBV12-4 TRBD2 many ASSLTSRETQY
TRBJ1-5 12 TRBV19 . few ATRWERGNQPQH
TRBJ2-7 9 TRBV28 . once ATRHSYEQY
TRBJ2-6 12 TRBV5-6 . few ASTSMVGANVLT
. 11 TRBV10-3 TRBD2 . ATTGLATNEQF
TRBJ2-4 12 TRBV6-1 . many ASSVMASGNIQY
TRBJ2-2 12 TRBV20-1 . . SARAGAEAGELF
. 12 TRBV5-1 TRBD1 . AISHGTGKETQY
TRBJ2-7 12 TRBV27 . few ASTSKGISYEQY
TRBJ2-5 15 TRBV7-9 TRBD2 few ASSPLGLAGGKETQY
TRBJ1-1 10 TRBV6-6 . . ASSYSSRDAF
TRBJ2-1 13 TRBV6-1 TRBD2 . ASKARPSGDNEQF
TRBJ2-4 12 TRBV28 TRBD2 few ASSWETGGGIQY
TRBJ1-1 12 TRBV2 TRBD1 . ASARQGINTEAF
TRBJ1-2 14 TRBV3-1 . few ASSQDSSGGDYGYT
TRBJ1-1 10 TRBV29-1 . few SVLEKNTEAF